The 5 T cell receptor beta chains listed next were all sequenced from one sample in a study of shared clonotypes between healthy human individuals. TCRdb's copy holds only in-frame clones and misses some; the assay was immunoSEQ multiplex PCR. The data show under 550,000 clones, with less than 96% seen just once and 0.06% held by the top ten. Sequencing was carried out using naive CD4+ T cells sorted from blood. Indicated subset: CD45RA+ positively selected. The receptors were gathered from a woman between 25 and 40 years old in good health.

V usage is TRBV2 and J usage is TRBJ2-1, with a possible D match to TRBD2 (6 bases). Germline loops: CDR1 SNHLY, CDR2 FYNNEI. The V and J ends lost 7 bases and 0 bases respectively, with 7 bases between them. The CDR3 is 13 amino acids. CDR3 bases: TGTGCCAGCACGGGGGACTCCTACAATGAGCAGTTCTTC. It codes for CASTGDSYNEQFF.

The chain joins TRBV7-9 to TRBJ1-1; D gene unclear. V dropped 1 base and J dropped 3 bases, with 9 bases sitting between them. In germline, CDR1 is SEHNR, CDR2 FQNEAQ (reference sequence). The length of the CDR3 is 14 residues. The CDR3 here is CASSLVGVDTEAFF. The CDR3, as DNA: TGTGCCAGCAGCTTAGTTGGGGTAGACACTGAAGCTTTCTTT.

V usage is TRBV7-9 and J usage is TRBJ1-2; possible D gene TRBD1, 5 bases. V was clipped by 2 bases and J by 6 bases, with 16 bases between them. The CDR3 has 15 amino acids. CDR1 is SEHNR and CDR2 is FQNEAQ in the germline V gene (reference sequence). CDR3 amino acids: CASSLLQGVGDGYTF. The CDR3 DNA reads as TGTGCCAGCAGCTTACTCCAGGGAGTGGGTGATGGCTACACCTTC.

The rearrangement uses TRBV5-6 and TRBJ2-1, with 10 bases matching TRBD2. Germline values: CDR1 SGHDT, CDR2 YYEEEE. This CDR3 region has 17 residues. V lost 0 bases and J lost 3; bases outside the gene matches: 6. The CDR3 here is CASSLATSGFFYNEQFF. CDR3 DNA: TGTGCCAGCAGCTTGGCGACTAGCGGGTTCTTCTACAATGAGCAGTTCTTC.

J is TRBJ1-3 and V is TRBV28; 9 bases match TRBD1. Germline assignment: CDR1 MDHEN and CDR2 SYDVKM. The CDR3 is 15 residues long. V shed 4 bases, J shed 4 bases, and the junction held 5 bases outside the gene matches. The CDR3 here is CASSSPGQGGNTIYF. The CDR3 nucleotides are TGTGCCAGCAGTTCCCCGGGACAGGGAGGAAACACCATATATTTT.